One T cell receptor beta chain is described in this entry. These data are taken from a study of blood T cell repertoires in COVID-19. The germline CDR1 and CDR2 sequences are GTSNPN and SVGIG (reference sequence). V was trimmed by 1 base and J by 3 bases, leaving 7 bases between them. The CDR3 consists of 12 residues. In the source study's methods: Reference gene primer amplification gave nucleated cell count estimates. Some clones are missing from TCRdb's copy, which holds only in-frame ones; the method was immunoSEQ multiplex PCR. V and J calls and clone size are copied from that table; D and trimming were computed from the DNA. The sample has more than 300,000 clones; around nine tenths are singletons. Individuals drawn from under 30 US areas were roughly 18 to 95 years old. Before being deemed recovered, Cohort 3 donors had two negative PCRs, clearance, or symptom resolution.

This TCR derives from a young woman who had recovered from COVID-19. Sequenced sample: PBMCs or T cells enriched from blood (not recorded which). The rearrangement uses TRBV30 and TRBJ2-7; a possible D gene is TRBD1 (6 bases). The CDR3 loop reads CAWSGTVYEQYF. CDR3 nucleotide sequence: TGTGCCTGGAGTGGGACAGTCTACGAGCAGTACTTC.